Each of the 10 T cell receptor beta chains below was sequenced from the same sample in a study of blood T cells in healthy people across ages. Sample-barcoded 5' priming and a J-beta primer mix drove a second PCR of roughly 7 to 11 cycles. TCRdb fed the 5' RACE reads into MiXCR, producing one record per CDR3 protein. The repertoire consists of roughly 800,000 distinct CDR3 sequences, with 58% occurring once and the leading ten covering about 20%. Sequencing was carried out using blood. The receptors come from a man between 25 and 39 years old in good health.

This clonotype turned up a few times. The V gene is TRBV7-2, the J gene TRBJ2-5; TRBD1 matches at 7 bases. The CDR3 has 13 residues. After removal of 6 bases from V and 8 bases from J, the junction contained 9 bases not matched to a gene. Germline V gene data show CDR1 as SGHTA and CDR2 as FQGNSA. CDR3 in DNA: TGTGCCAGCAGTCCCAGGGACAGCTCCACCCAGTACTTC. It encodes CASSPRDSSTQYF.

The gene calls are TRBV7-9 and TRBJ2-7, with TRBD1 as a possible D gene (5 bases). This CDR3 region has 14 residues. Between the trimmed V and J ends, which lost 1 base and 10 bases, there was a span of 17 bases. The germline V gene encodes CDR1 SEHNR and CDR2 FQNEAQ (reference sequence). The CDR3 here is CASSLVQGKVPQYF. CDR3 in DNA: TGTGCCAGCAGCTTAGTGCAGGGTAAAGTCCCCCAGTACTTC.

The chain is built from TRBV9 and TRBJ2-7; weak D call: TRBD2 (6 bases). This CDR3 is 16 amino acids long. V was shortened by 0 bases and J by 5 bases, with 18 bases between the two germline ends. CDR1 SGDLS and CDR2 YYNGEE come from the germline V gene. CDR3 DNA sequence: TGTGCCAGCAGCGTAGTGGGGGACTCGGTACGACACGAGCAGTACTTC. Translated: CASSVVGDSVRHEQYF.

This sequence joins TRBV6-2 or TRBV6-3 and TRBJ2-2, with a tentative D call TRBD2 (6 bases). This CDR3 is 16 amino acids long. Trimming shortened V by 4 bases and J by 9 bases, and 21 bases separated the two germline ends. Germline CDR1 and CDR2: MNHEY and SVGEGT. As DNA, the CDR3 is TGTGCCAGCAGTTCGACGCGGGACTCCTTCGGGAGGGAGCTGTTTTTT. As protein: CASSSTRDSFGRELFF.

This chain joins TRBV5-1 and TRBJ2-2; D may be TRBD1 (5 bases). Trimming removed 4 bases at V and 0 bases at J, with 13 bases between. Germline lookup yields CDR1 SGHRS and CDR2 YFSETQ. The CDR3 consists of 16 residues. CDR3 nucleotide sequence: TGCGCCAGCAGCCGAACCGCAGGGACGAACACCGGGGAGCTGTTTTTT. Amino acid sequence: CASSRTAGTNTGELFF.

The V call is TRBV12-3 or TRBV12-4, the J call TRBJ2-3; TRBD2 agrees at 8 bases. The CDR3 runs 15 residues. The junction had 11 bases not matched to a gene; V was cut back by 6 bases and J by 6 bases. The CDR3 protein is CASSPVGAGVDTQYF. DNA for the CDR3: TGTGCCAGCAGCCCCGTGGGAGCGGGAGTTGATACGCAGTATTTT.

The chain carries TRBV11-2 and TRBJ1-1; TRBD1 matches 7 bases. V gave up 5 bases and J gave up 7 bases; unmatched junction bases: 7. The germline V gene has CDR1 SGHAT and CDR2 FQNNGV. This CDR3 is 13 amino acids long. CDR3 protein: CASSLTGRGEAFF. CDR3 in DNA: TGTGCCAGCAGCCTGACAGGGCGAGGTGAAGCTTTCTTT.

This chain joins TRBV6-2 or TRBV6-3 and TRBJ2-1; D remains unclear. CDR1 and CDR2 (germline): MNHEY, SVGEGT. V lost 0 bases, J lost 9 bases, and 9 bases lay in between. The CDR3 is made up of 13 amino acids. The CDR3: CASSYSIGLEQFF. CDR3 in DNA: TGTGCCAGCAGTTACTCGATCGGCCTTGAGCAGTTCTTC.

The chain joins TRBV19 to TRBJ1-5; D uncertain. The CDR3 runs 15 residues. The germline V gene encodes CDR1 LNHDA and CDR2 SQIVND (reference sequence). V was shortened by 0 bases and J by 7 bases, with 13 bases between the two germline ends. CDR3 sequence reads: CASSIEDMGAQPQHF. The CDR3, as DNA: TGTGCCAGTAGTATAGAGGATATGGGTGCCCAGCCCCAGCATTTT.

This clonotype came up many times. The chain has TRBV27 and TRBJ2-7; D may correspond to TRBD1 or TRBD2 (5 bases each). Germline V gives CDR1 MNHEY, CDR2 SMNVEV (reference sequence). This CDR3 spans 15 amino acids. V lost 1 base, J lost 5 bases, and 15 bases lay in between. The CDR3 DNA is TGTGCCAGCAGTTTATTTCCAGAGGGGAGTGACGAGCAGTACTTC. Its protein is CASSLFPEGSDEQYF.